This T cell receptor (beta chain) was recorded in a study of beta chain features in type 1 diabetes. Across the study: Cell yields, gender and age were similar in healthy donors and patients. In all, around 100,000,000 sorted cells from all samples were analyzed. Study observations and caveats: TCRB CDR3 length was moderately but significantly reduced in all four CD4+ subsets of Type 1 diabetes patients. Here, the possible influence of HLA type (on TCRB rearrangement) remained unresolved.

V lost 4 bases and J 3 bases, leaving 17 bases between the germline ends. This CDR3 contains 16 residues. CDR1 is SGDLS, CDR2 YYNGEE, per germline. Via the markers CD45RO/CCR7/CD25/CD127/CD95/CD27, stem cell-like memory, regulatory, central memory and naive CD4+ cells were sorted. The whole isolated RNA underwent reverse transcription, so sequencing captured expressed TCRB transcripts. The data were produced by immunoSEQ multiplex PCR, yet TCRdb's version contains in-frame clones alone and is incomplete. The sample shows roughly 150,000 clones, around a tenth of them seen only once. This clone was seen a handful of times. The antigen is unknown.

The chain recombines TRBV9 with TRBJ2-1; a possible D gene is TRBD2 (6 bases). The clonotype originates from a man aged 25-45 years with type 1 diabetes. The sample comprised central memory CD4+ T cells from blood. As DNA, the CDR3 is TGTGCCAGCAGCCTACGGCCCGGCGGGGACTACAATGAGCAGTTCTTC. Translated, it gives CASSLRPGGDYNEQFF. Drawing the rest from reference TRBV9 and TRBJ2-1, the complete variable domain is DSGVTQTPKHLITATGQRVTLRCSPRSGDLSVYWYQQSLDQGLQFLIQYYNGEERAKGNILERFSAQQFPDLHSELNLSSLELGDSALYFCASSLRPGGDYNEQFFGPGTRLTVL.